These T cell receptor beta chains were read from a single sample in a study of T-cell reconstitution after alpha-beta-depleted transplantation in children. MiXCR was run by TCRdb on the PCR reads, yielding one entry per CDR3 protein. The table records around 78,000 distinct CDR3 sequences, about 7% of them present only once. The specimen comprised PBMCs from the stem cell graft donor, sampled from the stem cell graft. The receptors come from a human donor who donated a stem cell graft to a child with acute lymphoblastic leukemia. Both conserved end residues are part of each CDR3. The D gene is left open where the match is weak. Rows give clone size only sometimes, using once, few, many, or a class for an expanded clone.

many 14 TRBJ1-6 TRBV12-3/TRBV12-4 NA CASSFSLLNSPLHF TGTGCCAGCAGTTTCAGTCTACTCAATTCACCCCTCCACTTT
many 14 TRBJ1-5 TRBV20-1 NA CSARDLRGNQPQHF TGCAGTGCTAGAGATCTCAGGGGCAATCAGCCCCAGCATTTT
NA 15 TRBJ1-3 TRBV29-1 NA CSVEDRGRPGNTIYF TGCAGCGTTGAAGATCGCGGTAGGCCTGGAAACACCATATATTTT
many 14 TRBJ1-6 TRBV12-3/TRBV12-4 TRBD1 CASSLGQGNSPLHF TGTGCCAGCAGTTTAGGACAGGGAAATTCACCCCTCCACTTT
NA 16 TRBJ2-3 TRBV29-1 TRBD1 CSVRMSGQSSTDTQYF TGCAGCGTTCGGATGTCGGGACAGAGTAGCACAGATACTCAGTATTTT
many 15 TRBJ2-5 TRBV7-8 TRBD2 CASSTGLANQETQYF TGTGCCAGCAGCACGGGACTAGCGAACCAAGAGACCCAGTACTTC
many 16 TRBJ2-2 TRBV11-2 TRBD2 CASSPRLADNTGELFF TGTGCCAGCAGCCCCAGACTAGCGGATAACACCGGGGAGCTGTTTTTT
NA 15 TRBJ2-2 TRBV9 NA CASSVVAGPPGELFF TGTGCCAGCAGCGTAGTGGCGGGGCCCCCCGGGGAGCTGTTTTTT
many 17 TRBJ2-1 TRBV24-1 TRBD2 CATSDQASGNSYNEQFF TGTGCCACCAGTGACCAGGCTAGCGGTAATTCCTACAATGAGCAGTTCTTC
many 14 TRBJ1-2 TRBV21-1 NA CASTPSKANYGYTF TGTGCCAGCACCCCAAGCAAAGCTAACTATGGCTACACCTTC
few 13 TRBJ2-7 TRBV27 NA CASSLMVGNEQYF TGTGCCAGCAGTTTGATGGTAGGGAACGAGCAGTACTTC
NA 16 TRBJ2-6 TRBV5-1 TRBD1 CASSWDRFSGANVLTF TGCGCCAGCAGCTGGGACAGATTCTCTGGGGCCAACGTCCTGACTTTC
NA 16 TRBJ2-1 TRBV10-3 TRBD2 CAISPLAGVAYNEQFF TGTGCCATCAGCCCACTAGCGGGGGTAGCCTACAATGAGCAGTTCTTC
many 18 TRBJ2-3 TRBV11-1 TRBD1 CASSPGHGTGGRTDTQYF TGTGCCAGCAGCCCCGGTCACGGCACAGGGGGAAGGACAGATACGCAGTATTTT
few 15 TRBJ2-1 TRBV3-1 NA CASSKEGGRDNEQFF TGTGCCTCGTCGAAGGAGGGGGGCCGCGACAATGAGCAGTTCTTC
many 16 TRBJ1-1 TRBV10-3 NA CAISESVPGAGTEAFF TGTGCCATCAGTGAGTCCGTTCCAGGGGCCGGGACTGAAGCTTTCTTT
many 16 TRBJ2-5 TRBV20-1 TRBD2 CSARSAGGQGQETQYF TGCAGTGCTAGATCAGCGGGAGGGCAGGGGCAAGAGACCCAGTACTTC
many 14 TRBJ2-2 TRBV12-3/TRBV12-4 NA CASPQRQNTGELFF TGTGCCAGCCCTCAAAGACAGAACACCGGGGAGCTGTTTTTT
few 11 TRBJ1-6 TRBV28 NA CASSFNSPLHF TGTGCCAGCAGTTTTAATTCACCCCTCCACTTT
many 17 TRBJ1-6 TRBV4-1 NA CASSQRASGSYNSPLHF TGCGCCAGCAGCCAAAGGGCGTCAGGGAGCTATAATTCACCCCTCCACTTT
NA 11 TRBJ2-7 TRBV6-2/TRBV6-3 NA CASSYNYEQYF TGTGCCAGCAGTTACAACTACGAGCAGTACTTC
NA 11 TRBJ2-1 TRBV19 NA CASRADGEQFF TGTGCCAGTCGTGCAGACGGCGAGCAGTTCTTC
NA 16 TRBJ2-7 TRBV4-3 TRBD1 CASSQEVEGAGDEQYF TGCGCCAGCAGCCAAGAAGTAGAGGGGGCAGGGGACGAGCAGTACTTC
many 15 TRBJ2-1 TRBV5-1 TRBD1 CASSVGTGAYNEQFF TGCGCCAGCAGCGTCGGGACAGGGGCCTACAATGAGCAGTTCTTC
many 18 TRBJ2-7 TRBV5-1 TRBD1 CASSFVGTGLFLTYEQYF TGCGCCAGCAGCTTTGTTGGGACAGGGTTGTTCCTAACCTACGAGCAGTACTTC
many 17 TRBJ2-3 TRBV3-1 NA CASSQDVFPGRTDTQYF TGTGCCAGCAGCCAAGATGTCTTCCCGGGGCGCACAGATACGCAGTATTTT
few 16 TRBJ1-1 TRBV18 TRBD1 CASSPGTGTGGTEAFF TGTGCCAGCTCACCAGGAACCGGGACAGGCGGCACTGAAGCTTTCTTT
NA 15 TRBJ2-1 TRBV20-1 TRBD2 CSASLAGGGYNEQFF TGCAGTGCTAGTCTGGCGGGAGGGGGGTACAATGAGCAGTTCTTC
many 13 TRBJ1-1 TRBV27 TRBD1 CASSIDRGSEAFF TGTGCCAGCAGTATCGACAGGGGAAGTGAAGCTTTCTTT
many 13 TRBJ1-2 TRBV12-3/TRBV12-4 NA CASSLGVLYGYTF TGTGCCAGCAGTTTAGGGGTTCTATATGGCTACACCTTC
many 15 TRBJ1-4 TRBV12-3/TRBV12-4 TRBD1 CASGLRTGRIEKLFF TGTGCCAGCGGTCTCCGGACAGGACGAATTGAAAAACTGTTTTTT
NA 14 TRBJ2-7 TRBV20-1 TRBD1 CSARGDRGLYEQYF TGCAGTGCTAGAGGGGACAGGGGACTTTACGAGCAGTACTTC
NA 14 TRBJ1-1 TRBV7-3 NA CASSTQGANTEAFF TGTGCCAGCAGCACCCAGGGTGCAAACACTGAAGCTTTCTTT
few 13 TRBJ1-1 TRBV5-1 NA CASSRNLNTEAFF TGCGCCAGCAGCCGAAACCTAAACACTGAAGCTTTCTTT
NA 16 TRBJ2-3 TRBV12-5 TRBD2 CASGWASGGALDTQYF TGTGCTAGTGGTTGGGCTAGCGGGGGGGCCCTAGATACGCAGTATTTT
many 12 TRBJ2-3 TRBV24-1 NA CATSHYTDTQYF TGTGCCACCAGTCACTACACAGATACGCAGTATTTT
few 13 TRBJ1-1 TRBV15 NA CATSIGGNTEAFF TGTGCCACCAGCATTGGTGGGAACACTGAAGCTTTCTTT
many 16 TRBJ2-7 TRBV27 TRBD2 CASSPSSGRARYEQYF TGTGCCAGCAGTCCATCTAGCGGGAGGGCCCGCTACGAGCAGTACTTC
many 13 TRBJ2-7 TRBV27 TRBD2 CASSGEGPYEQYF TGTGCCAGCAGCGGGGAGGGGCCCTACGAGCAGTACTTC
many 16 TRBJ2-1 TRBV7-9 NA CASSLRLGSSYNEQFF TGTGCCAGCAGCTTACGCCTGGGAAGCTCCTACAATGAGCAGTTCTTC
many 17 TRBJ1-5 TRBV7-8 NA CASSLVASQYSNQPQHF TGTGCCAGCAGCTTAGTAGCAAGTCAGTATAGCAATCAGCCCCAGCATTTT
NA 15 TRBJ2-7 TRBV25-1 TRBD1 CASSEIVGTGLEQYF TGTGCCAGCAGTGAGATAGTAGGGACAGGGTTAGAGCAGTACTTC
few 16 TRBJ2-1 TRBV4-1 TRBD2 CASSRELAGVYNEQFF TGCGCCAGCAGCCGGGAATTAGCGGGGGTTTACAATGAGCAGTTCTTC
many 14 TRBJ2-1 TRBV15 NA CATSSDRSRREQFF TGTGCCACCAGCAGTGACAGGAGCAGGAGGGAGCAGTTCTTC
NA 14 TRBJ2-5 TRBV7-9 NA CASSPAMVVETQYF TGTGCCAGCAGCCCCGCGATGGTAGTAGAGACCCAGTACTTC
NA 14 TRBJ2-1 TRBV20-1 NA CSGTGAFSYNEQFF TGCAGTGGAACGGGGGCGTTCTCCTACAATGAGCAGTTCTTC
NA 13 TRBJ2-7 TRBV29-1 TRBD1 CSVVGQGIDEQYF TGCAGCGTTGTTGGACAGGGGATCGACGAGCAGTACTTC
few 14 TRBJ2-3 TRBV4-1 NA CASSQDSSQDTQYF TGCGCCAGCAGCCAAGATAGCTCCCAGGATACGCAGTATTTT
few 12 TRBJ1-5 TRBV7-6 NA CASGQKNQPQHF TGTGCCAGCGGTCAGAAAAATCAGCCCCAGCATTTT
few 15 TRBJ1-6 TRBV6-2/TRBV6-3 TRBD1 CASRFEGQGNSPLHF TGTGCCAGCAGGTTCGAGGGACAGGGGAATTCACCCCTCCACTTT